The rows below give T cell receptor beta chains drawn from one sample of a study of blood T cell repertoires in COVID-19. Repertoires were generated with immunoSEQ multiplex PCR, while TCRdb's copy carries only in-frame clones and drops some. Of around 130,000 clones listed, around 89% are singletons. Sample: peripheral blood. The receptors derive from a man aged 45-65 years with active or convalescent COVID-19. The CDR3 runs from the conserved cysteine through the conserved F or W. The D gene is left open where the match is weak. Some rows have no size entry. The others give once, few or many, or a class for an expanded clone.

TRBV6-2/TRBV6-3	TRBD1	.	TRBJ2-2	TGTGCCAGCAGTGGGTTTAAGACAGGGGGCCCTTCGAACACCGGGGAGCTGTTTTTT	CASSGFKTGGPSNTGELFF
TRBV28	.	.	TRBJ2-1	TGTGCCAGCAGTTCCCTAGGAGGGCAGTTTAATGAGCAGTTCTTC	CASSSLGGQFNEQFF
TRBV2	TRBD2	.	TRBJ2-1	TGTGCCAGCAGGGGACTAGCGGGAGGTTACAATGAGCAGTTCTTC	CASRGLAGGYNEQFF
TRBV6-2/TRBV6-3	.	.	TRBJ2-3	TGTGCCAGCAGTTTTCTCGATACGCAGTATTTT	CASSFLDTQYF
TRBV7-2	TRBD2	.	TRBJ2-3	TGTGCCAGCAGCTTCTCCCCTCCGGGACTAGCGGGACGTAGTACGCAGTATTTT	CASSFSPPGLAGRSTQYF
TRBV25-1	.	once	TRBJ2-3	TGTGCCAGCGGAGGAAGGGTAACGCAGTATTTT	CASGGRVTQYF
TRBV28	.	.	TRBJ2-2	TGTGCCAGCAGTCAGGGTTTTGCGCTGTTTTTT	CASSQGFALFF
TRBV4-3	TRBD2	.	TRBJ2-3	TGCGCCAGCAGCCAAGATTTAGGAGCTAGCGGGGGGGAGACAGATACGCAGTATTTT	CASSQDLGASGGETDTQYF
TRBV6-5	TRBD1	.	TRBJ1-2	TGTGCCAGCAGTCCCCAGGGACAGGGCGGAGACGGCTACACCTTC	CASSPQGQGGDGYTF
TRBV5-1	.	once	TRBJ2-1	TGCGCCAGCAGCTTGGAGCGGACGTGGGATGAGCAGTTCTTC	CASSLERTWDEQFF
TRBV19	.	.	TRBJ2-7	TGTGCCAGCCCTTTGCGGACTCCTGCCTACGAGCAGTACTTC	CASPLRTPAYEQYF
TRBV6-1	.	.	TRBJ1-5	TGTGCCAGCAGTGATTCAGGGCCCAATCAGCCCCAGCATTTT	CASSDSGPNQPQHF
TRBV27	TRBD2	.	TRBJ2-5	TGTGCCAGCCGGCGGGAGGGCCAAGAGACCCAGTACTTC	CASRREGQETQYF
TRBV20-1	TRBD2	once	TRBJ2-2	TGCAGTGCTAGTCCACTAGCGGGGCCCGGGGAGCTGTTTTTT	CSASPLAGPGELFF
TRBV6-5	.	.	TRBJ2-1	TGTGCCAGCAGCCGGGCGGGCCCTTCCTACAATGAGCAGTTCTTC	CASSRAGPSYNEQFF
TRBV28	TRBD1	.	TRBJ2-1	TGTGCCAGCAGAAACACCCGACAGGGCCATGAGCAGTTCTTC	CASRNTRQGHEQFF
TRBV3-1/TRBV3-2	TRBD2	.	TRBJ2-3	TGTGCCAGCAGCCGAACTAGCGGGGGGGCAAGCACAGATACGCAGTATTTT	CASSRTSGGASTDTQYF
TRBV6-5	.	.	TRBJ2-2	TGTGCCAGCAGTCGAACAGGGAACGGGGAGCTGTTTTTT	CASSRTGNGELFF
TRBV19	TRBD1	.	TRBJ2-3	TGTGCCAGTAGTTCCCGAACGGGACAGGGGACAGATACGCAGTATTTT	CASSSRTGQGTDTQYF
TRBV6-2/TRBV6-3	TRBD1	few	TRBJ1-1	TGTGCCAGCAGCGCATTGACAGGGACTGAAGCTTTCTTT	CASSALTGTEAFF
TRBV18	.	.	TRBJ1-2	TGTGCCAGCTCCCAAGAAACAGAAGGTCGCTACACCTTC	CASSQETEGRYTF
TRBV7-9	.	few	TRBJ1-1	TGTGCCAGCAGCTTTGGACTCTCGAACACTGAAGCTTTCTTT	CASSFGLSNTEAFF
TRBV9	TRBD1	once	TRBJ2-3	TGTGCCAGCAGCGTAGGTATAGGACAGGGTGTAGATACGCAGTATTTT	CASSVGIGQGVDTQYF
TRBV28	TRBD1	.	TRBJ1-1	TGTGCCAGCAGGGAGGGTGGGGGACAGTCGAACACTGAAGCTTTCTTT	CASREGGGQSNTEAFF
TRBV28	.	.	TRBJ2-6	TGTGCCAGCAGGTCCCACGTGGGGGCGCGAGGGGCCAACGTCCTGACTTTC	CASRSHVGARGANVLTF
TRBV10-1	TRBD1	.	TRBJ1-3	TGCGCCAGCAGTCCGGACAGGGCCTTCTCTGGAAACACCATATATTTT	CASSPDRAFSGNTIYF
TRBV10-3	.	.	TRBJ2-7	TGTGCCGCCAGGGTCCCCCTCTACGAGCAGTACTTC	CAARVPLYEQYF
TRBV12-5	.	few	TRBJ1-3	TGTGCTAGTGGCCCGGACAGAGACTCTGGAAACACCATATATTTT	CASGPDRDSGNTIYF
TRBV6-2/TRBV6-3	TRBD1	.	TRBJ2-2	TGTGCCAGCAGTTACAAGGCAGGGGGCTATACCGGGGAGCTGTTTTTT	CASSYKAGGYTGELFF
TRBV3-1/TRBV3-2	.	.	TRBJ1-3	TGTGCCAGCAGCCAGGCCCGGACAGCTGGAAACACCATATATTTT	CASSQARTAGNTIYF
TRBV7-8	.	.	TRBJ2-2	TGTGCCAGCAGCTTAAGGGGGGGCCAGAACACCGGGGAGCTGTTTTTT	CASSLRGGQNTGELFF
TRBV12-3/TRBV12-4	.	.	TRBJ1-1	TGTGCCAGCAGTTTCGGCCCGACAAAGGAAGCTTTCTTT	CASSFGPTKEAFF
TRBV6-5	.	.	TRBJ1-2	TGTGCCGGAAAGGACATATTTAACTATGGCTACACCTTC	CAGKDIFNYGYTF
TRBV25-1	.	.	TRBJ2-5	TGTGCCAGCAGTGAAGGTAACAAAGAGACCCAGTACTTC	CASSEGNKETQYF
TRBV6-1	TRBD2	.	TRBJ2-2	TGTGCCAGCAGTGCCAGGGAGGGTGAAGCGGGAGAGGGGGAGCTGTTTTTT	CASSAREGEAGEGELFF
TRBV19	.	.	TRBJ1-5	TGTGCCAGTACCAGGTCGGTAAGGAGCAATCAGCCCCAGCATTTT	CASTRSVRSNQPQHF
TRBV6-2/TRBV6-3	.	.	TRBJ2-7	TGTGCCAGCAGCCTGGGGCAGGGTGTCGAGCAGTACTTC	CASSLGQGVEQYF
TRBV5-1	.	.	TRBJ1-4	TGCGCCAGCAGCTTGGCCGGAGGGTACGATGAAAAACTGTTTTTT	CASSLAGGYDEKLFF
TRBV6-6	.	.	TRBJ1-3	TGTGCCAGCAGTCGCGACAGTGCGGGAGGAAACACCATATATTTT	CASSRDSAGGNTIYF
TRBV2	TRBD2	once	TRBJ2-5	TGTGCCAGCAGTGTAAGCGGGAGATTGGAGACCCAGTACTTC	CASSVSGRLETQYF
TRBV3-1/TRBV3-2	TRBD1	.	TRBJ2-7	TGTGCCAGCAGCCCCCGGGACAGGAACTACGAGCAGTACTTC	CASSPRDRNYEQYF
TRBV2	.	once	TRBJ1-4	TGTGCCAGTGAACAGGAACCTAATGAAAAACTGTTTTTT	CASEQEPNEKLFF
TRBV6-5	.	.	TRBJ2-5	TGTGCCAGCACAACAAACCAAGAGACCCAGTACTTC	CASTTNQETQYF
TRBV27	TRBD1	.	TRBJ2-1	TGTGCCAGCAGTCCACGGACAGGGGGCGCCTACAATGAGCAGTTCTTC	CASSPRTGGAYNEQFF
TRBV27	TRBD1	.	TRBJ1-4	TGTGCCAGCAGTTCCCAGACAGGGCTACCTGAAAAACTGTTTTTT	CASSSQTGLPEKLFF
TRBV5-1	TRBD2	few	TRBJ2-7	TGCGCCAGCAGCGTCGGGACTAGCGGGAGTTACGAGCAGTACTTC	CASSVGTSGSYEQYF